This T cell receptor (beta chain) was captured in a study of blood T cell repertoires in COVID-19. There are many counts of this clone. Original processing notes: Amplified reference gene primers provided the basis for estimating nucleated cell counts. Clones were sequenced by immunoSEQ multiplex PCR, and TCRdb holds only the in-frame ones, with some missing. The V and J calls and clone size are taken from that table; D and trimming were inferred from the DNA. The profile shows fewer than 300,000 clones, 70% to 90% of them singletons. During active infection, Seattle patients enrolled and were then monitored through disease. The source is a woman aged 50 to 65 with COVID-19, enrolled during active disease. Sequencing input: peripheral blood.

The CDR3 is CASSPGQGTGGYTF. CDR3 coding DNA: TGCGCCAGCAGCCCCGGACAGGGTACTGGTGGCTACACCTTC. The gene calls are TRBV5-1 and TRBJ1-2, with 8 bases lining up with TRBD1. J lost 7 bases, V lost 4 bases, and 9 bases had no gene match. The CDR3 covers 14 residues. Germline lookup yields CDR1 SGHRS and CDR2 YFSETQ.